These 27 T cell receptor beta chains were sequenced from one sample in a study of sequential checkpoint blockade in melanoma. Profiled with immunoSEQ multiplex PCR; TCRdb holds only in-frame clones, not every one. Of nearly 11,000 clones in the sample, approximately 80% are singletons; the top ten hold about 11%. Described treatment: randomized to nivolumab then ipilimumab (arm A) or the reverse (arm B). Source: CD8+ T cells sorted from blood (inferred from file names), taken from a patient given nivolumab and ipilimumab in sequence. Receptors were obtained from a human donor with melanoma.

The gene calls are TRBV5-1 and TRBJ1-1; unclear D gene. V gave up 0 bases and J gave up 4 bases, with 7 bases separating them. Germline V gene sequence: CDR1 SGHRS, CDR2 YFSETQ. This CDR3 is built from 13 residues. The CDR3 DNA is TGCGCCAGCAGCTTGGACAGCACCACTGAAGCTTTCTTT. Protein product: CASSLDSTTEAFF.

The CDR3: CASSRGVETYEQYF. The CDR3, as DNA: TGTGCCAGCAGCCGGGGGGTAGAGACCTACGAGCAGTACTTC. The genes are TRBV5-4 and TRBJ2-7, with 7 bases identical to TRBD2. Losses at the gene ends were 4 bases for V and 2 bases for J; bases not matched to a gene: 6. The CDR3 length is 14 residues. Germline values: CDR1 SGHNT, CDR2 YYREEE (reference sequence).

This clone has only one observation. CDR3 region: CASSQVTSSYEQYF. The DNA for the CDR3 is TGTGCCAGCAGCCAAGTGACTAGCTCCTACGAGCAGTACTTC. The chain links TRBV4-2 to TRBJ2-7; D possibly corresponds to TRBD2 (6 bases). Germline V gives CDR1 LGHNA, CDR2 YNFKEQ. Trimming removed 1 base at V and 0 bases at J, with 7 bases between. This CDR3 has 14 residues.

J is TRBJ1-1 and V is TRBV9; possibly TRBD1 for D (5 bases). This CDR3 is 13 amino acids long. The ends were cut back, 0 bases at V and 10 bases at J, with 13 bases in the middle. Germline CDR1 and CDR2: SGDLS and YYNGEE. CDR3 sequence (DNA): TGTGCCAGCAGCGTAGCACCAGGACAAGGAGCTTTCTTT. This sequence encodes CASSVAPGQGAFF.

The rearrangement joins TRBV18 to TRBJ1-5, with D unclear. CDR3 length: 15 residues. V lost 6 bases, J lost 1 base, and 13 bases lay in between. The germline V gene has CDR1 KGHSH and CDR2 LQKENI. The CDR3 reads CASSFSTESNQPQHF. CDR3 nucleotides: TGTGCCAGCTCGTTCAGTACAGAGAGCAATCAGCCCCAGCATTTT.

The chain uses TRBV19 and TRBJ2-7; tentatively, D is TRBD1 (6 bases). This CDR3 spans 15 amino acids. V lost 1 base and J lost 2, with 12 bases in between. In germline, CDR1 is LNHDA, CDR2 SQIVND (reference sequence). The CDR3 nucleotides read TGTGCCAGTAGTATAGGGGGCAGGGGAACCTACGAGCAGTACTTC. It yields the protein CASSIGGRGTYEQYF. The variable domain in full, with the rest retrieved from reference TRBV19 and TRBJ2-7, is DGGITQSPKYLFRKEGQNVTLSCEQNLNHDAMYWYRQDPGQGLRLIYYSQIVNDFQKGDIAEGYSVSREKKESFPLTVTSAQKNPTAFYLCASSIGGRGTYEQYFGPGTRLTVT.

The chain has TRBV6-5 and TRBJ1-2; 8 nucleotides align to TRBD1. Looked up from germline, CDR1 is MNHEY and CDR2 is SVGAGI. Trimming removed 6 bases from V and 6 bases from J; junction bases left unmatched: 9. The CDR3 is made up of 14 amino acids. The CDR3 DNA follows: TGTGCCAGCAGCCCCGGACAGGGATTGAATGGCTACACCTTC. Translation: CASSPGQGLNGYTF.

This chain links TRBV27 with TRBJ1-2; weak D call: TRBD1 (5 bases). Germline-derived CDR1 and CDR2 are MNHEY and SMNVEV (reference sequence). Trimming removed 1 base at V and 2 bases at J, with 14 bases between. There are 16 residues in the CDR3. The DNA for the CDR3 is TGTGCCAGCAGTTTATTTCCCAAACAGGTGAACTATGGCTACACCTTC. This sequence encodes CASSLFPKQVNYGYTF.

V usage is TRBV6-1 and J usage is TRBJ2-1; 9 bases agree with TRBD1. The germline V gene encodes CDR1 MNHNS and CDR2 SASEGT. V was pared by 1 base and J by 6 bases, with 4 bases of the junction left unmatched. The CDR3 is 15 residues long. The CDR3 loop is CASSEDTGGFNEQFF. CDR3 DNA: TGTGCCAGCAGTGAAGACACAGGGGGCTTCAATGAGCAGTTCTTC.

Regarding this clone: One end of the junction is discordant with germline, which a read error may explain. The chain carries TRBV7-3 and TRBJ2-1; 7 bases are shared with TRBD1. The CDR3 consists of 16 residues. CDR1 is SGHTA, CDR2 FQGTGA, per germline. The CDR3 here is CAGSSQGSVSVNEQFF. The CDR3 DNA follows: TGTGCCGGCAGCTCACAGGGGTCTGTTTCCGTCAATGAGCAGTTCTTC.

The CDR3 DNA sequence: TGTGCCACCCAGGGGAACACTGAAGCTTTCTTT. Translated: CATQGNTEAFF. This chain uses TRBV5-6 with TRBJ1-1, with D possibly TRBD1 on 5 matching bases. This CDR3 region has 11 residues. Germline CDR1 SGHDT, CDR2 YYEEEE. Trimming removed 9 bases at V and 1 base at J, with 7 bases between.

The chain joins TRBV9 to TRBJ1-3, with D tentatively TRBD1 (5 bases). CDR1 and CDR2 from the germline V gene are SGDLS and YYNGEE. The V and J ends lost 0 bases and 3 bases respectively, with 16 bases between them. This CDR3 region has 17 residues. The CDR3 coding sequence is TGTGCCAGCAGCGTAGACCCAGAGCAGGGAAGTGGAAACACCATATATTTT. Translation: CASSVDPEQGSGNTIYF.

The table lists this clone with a count of one. This rearrangement joins TRBV9 to TRBJ2-3; D might be TRBD1 (5 bases). Germline V gene sequence: CDR1 SGDLS, CDR2 YYNGEE. The ends were cut back, 5 bases at V and 2 bases at J, with 15 bases in the middle. The CDR3 is 15 amino acids. CDR3 loop: CASSIRQGHTDTQYF. The CDR3 region has the DNA TGTGCCAGCAGTATAAGGCAGGGCCACACAGATACGCAGTATTTT.

The chain couples TRBV9 to TRBJ1-4; D unresolved. Trimming cost V 3 bases and J 8 bases, with 17 bases left between them. Germline values: CDR1 SGDLS, CDR2 YYNGEE. The CDR3 spans 15 residues. The CDR3 here is CASSGRAERGEKLFF. In DNA, the CDR3 is TGTGCCAGCAGCGGGAGGGCGGAGCGTGGAGAAAAACTGTTTTTT.

The rearrangement uses TRBV7-6 and TRBJ2-2; maybe TRBD1 (6 bases). CDR1 is SGHVS and CDR2 is FNYEAQ in the germline V gene. This CDR3 comprises 16 residues. The V gene lost 1 base and the J gene lost 3 bases, with 12 bases spanning the gap. The CDR3 nucleotides read TGTGCCAGCAGCTTAGTTTACAGGGTCGACACCGGGGAGCTGTTTTTT. It yields the protein CASSLVYRVDTGELFF.

J is TRBJ2-5 and V is TRBV30, with TRBD2 as a possible D gene (6 bases). Matching the DNA end better, TRBJ2-7 makes the J call doubtful. The germline gives CDR1 GTSNPN, CDR2 SVGIG (reference sequence). CDR3 length: 13 residues. CDR3 sequence: CAWSGGTFYEQYF. CDR3 nucleotides: TGTGCCTGGAGCGGAGGGACTTTCTACGAGCAGTACTTC.

This chain connects TRBV7-9 to TRBJ2-7; a weak D match, TRBD2 (6 bases). The CDR3 loop spans 16 amino acids. The ends were cut back, 0 bases at V and 2 bases at J, with 14 bases in the middle. The germline V gene encodes CDR1 SEHNR and CDR2 FQNEAQ (reference sequence). This CDR3 is CASSLARDSNPYEQYF. The DNA for the CDR3 is TGTGCCAGCAGCTTAGCCCGGGACTCCAACCCCTACGAGCAGTACTTC.

The chain couples TRBV6-6 to TRBJ2-3, with 13 bases fitting TRBD2. Germline V lookup: CDR1 MNHNY, CDR2 SVGAGI (reference sequence). The CDR3 has 15 amino acids. V lost 5 bases to trimming and J lost 3 bases; unmatched junction nucleotides: 2. The CDR3 coding sequence is TGTGCCAGCAGTCAACTAGCGGGAGGGACAGATACGCAGTATTTT. Amino acids: CASSQLAGGTDTQYF.

The chain recombines TRBV18 with TRBJ1-2, with D possibly being TRBD1 (5 bases). The V end lost 2 bases, the J end lost 0 bases, and 10 bases lay between the germline ends. Germline CDR1 reads KGHSH; CDR2 reads LQKENI. The CDR3 contains 15 residues. Written as DNA, the CDR3 is TGTGCCAGCTCACCAGGGGCCCCAGCTAACTATGGCTACACCTTC. It encodes CASSPGAPANYGYTF.

The chain has TRBV5-6 and TRBJ2-1, with 10 bases matching TRBD1. The germline CDR1 and CDR2 sequences are SGHDT and YYEEEE. CDR3 length: 16 amino acids. The V gene end was trimmed by 0 bases and the J gene end by 7 bases; junction bases not matched to a gene: 7. The CDR3 protein is CASSLDPDRGWNEQFF. CDR3 bases: TGTGCCAGCAGCTTGGATCCGGACAGGGGGTGGAATGAGCAGTTCTTC.

This chain uses TRBV19 with TRBJ1-2, with 10 bases that match TRBD1. CDR3 length: 16 residues. Germline V lookup: CDR1 LNHDA, CDR2 SQIVND (reference sequence). V was pared by 7 bases and J by 8 bases, with 16 bases of the junction left unmatched. In DNA, the CDR3 is TGTGCCAGTAACCCAGGACAGGGGGAAATTCAAATAGGCTACACCTTC. Protein product: CASNPGQGEIQIGYTF.

This sequence joins TRBV15 and TRBJ2-1, with 9 bases lining up with TRBD2. The CDR3 extends over 14 amino acids. The junction had 3 bases not matched to a gene; V was cut back by 0 bases and J by 9 bases. Germline CDR1 reads LNHNV; CDR2 reads YYDKDF (reference sequence). In nucleotides, the CDR3 is TGTGCCACCAGCAGAGATCGGCGGGAGGGTGAGCAGTTCTTC. Translating gives CATSRDRREGEQFF.

The chain combines TRBV28 with TRBJ2-7, with D perhaps matching TRBD2 (6 bases). V lost 3 bases to trimming and J lost 3 bases, with 12 bases between them. This CDR3 contains 14 residues. The V gene's germline CDR1 is MDHEN and CDR2 SYDVKM. For the CDR3, the DNA is TGTGCCAGCAGTTTGCGAGGGGAGGTCTACGAGCAGTACTTC. Translation gives CASSLRGEVYEQYF.

The chain is built from TRBV27 and TRBJ2-7, with TRBD2 matching 11 bases. The V gene end was trimmed by 2 bases and the J gene end by 3 bases; junction bases not matched to a gene: 0. There are 14 residues in the CDR3. Germline CDR1 is MNHEY and CDR2 is SMNVEV (reference sequence). CDR3 region: CASSLGTSGYEQYF. CDR3 in DNA: TGTGCCAGCAGTTTAGGGACTAGCGGCTACGAGCAGTACTTC.

The chain combines TRBV7-6 with TRBJ1-5, with a tentative D call TRBD1 (5 bases). This CDR3 is 13 amino acids long. Germline V lookup: CDR1 SGHVS, CDR2 FNYEAQ. Trimming removed 6 bases from V and 6 bases from J, with 12 bases in between. CDR3 in amino acids: CASSLQGAQPQHF. DNA for the CDR3: TGTGCCAGCAGTCTCCAGGGCGCTCAGCCCCAGCATTTT.

For the CDR3, the DNA is TGTGCCAGCAGCGAGACAGGGACAGAAAAGCATGAGCAGTTCTTC. As protein: CASSETGTEKHEQFF. The rearrangement joins TRBV9 to TRBJ2-1; 7 nucleotides match TRBD1. Germline CDR1 reads SGDLS; CDR2 reads YYNGEE. The V and J ends lost 3 bases and 8 bases, in that order; junction bases with no gene match: 11. The CDR3 loop spans 15 amino acids.

CDR3 sequence (DNA): TGTGCCAGCAGCGGCCCTGGACAGGGCACAGATACGCAGTATTTT. It is translated as CASSGPGQGTDTQYF. This chain links TRBV9 with TRBJ2-3; 7 bases agree with TRBD1. Germline V gene lookup returns CDR1 SGDLS and CDR2 YYNGEE. The CDR3 is made up of 15 amino acids. V shed 3 bases and J 1 base; nucleotides not matched to a gene: 5.